Only one count was recorded for the clone carrying this T cell receptor beta chain. The antigen is undetermined. The CDR3 consists of 13 residues. Germline assignment: CDR1 ENHRY and CDR2 SYGVKD. V lost 7 bases to trimming and J lost 1 base, with 10 bases between them. The assay was immunoSEQ multiplex PCR, and TCRdb's table has in-frame clones only and misses some. The profile shows a few hundred thousand clones, roughly 88% of them singletons. This entry is derived from a study of cytomegalovirus exposure and HLA in healthy donors. General study findings and limits: TCR beta chains numbering 164 were designated cytomegalovirus-associated. In the 120 validation repertoires, a later analysis found that first-cohort TCR clusters tended to co-occur. Rarity held for most TCR sequences, but there were some public TCRs that occurred in many donors.

The source material was PBMCs. The sequence derives from a woman under 40 in good health and CMV-seronegative. The chain employs TRBV10-3 and TRBJ1-1; the D is unclear. CDR3: CAIKGQANTEAFF. The CDR3 DNA is TGTGCCATCAAGGGCCAGGCGAACACTGAAGCTTTCTTT.